This record covers a single TCR beta chain. The data are from a study of beta chain features in type 1 diabetes. Study at large: Age, gender and cell yields were similar between patients and healthy donors.

All of the isolated RNA was reverse transcribed, so expressed TCRB transcripts were sequenced. Repertoires were generated with immunoSEQ multiplex PCR, while TCRdb's copy carries only in-frame clones and drops some. The profile covers a few hundred thousand clones, with 14% appearing a single time and approximately 0.035% taken by the ten largest. The V gene's germline CDR1 is SGDLS and CDR2 YYNGEE. The V end lost 3 bases, the J end lost 3 bases, and 6 bases lay between the germline ends. This CDR3 spans 13 amino acids. This chain uses TRBV9 with TRBJ2-2; D call uncertain. This clonotype originated in a young man in good health. The source material was naive CD4+ T cells from blood. The chain's CDR3 is CASSGQYTGELFF. CDR3 sequence (DNA): TGTGCCAGCAGCGGGCAATACACCGGGGAGCTGTTTTTT.